This entry lists 9 T cell receptor beta chains sequenced from one sample in a study of T cell responses to AZD1222 COVID-19 vaccine. Data came from immunoSEQ multiplex PCR; TCRdb stores just in-frame clones and leaves some out. The sample contains 150,000 to 200,000 clones, over 90% of which appear only once. Sequencing used peripheral blood, obtained on day 0 of AZD1222 vaccination. The receptors stem from an adult in good health.

J is TRBJ2-1 and V is TRBV3-1 (or the pseudogene TRBV3-2); 7 positions match TRBD2. This CDR3 spans 13 amino acids. Germline assignment: CDR1 LGHDT and CDR2 YNNKEL (reference sequence). V shed 3 bases and J 7 bases; nucleotides not matched to a gene: 3. DNA for the CDR3: TGTGCCAGCAGCCACCCGGGGGGAAATGAGCAGTTCTTC. The encoded protein is CASSHPGGNEQFF.

CDR3 sequence: CASSQDWDWGNGPMNTEAFF. CDR3 sequence (DNA): TGTGCCAGCAGCCAAGATTGGGACTGGGGGAACGGCCCCATGAACACTGAAGCTTTCTTT. The rearrangement links TRBV3-1 (or the pseudogene TRBV3-2) to TRBJ1-1; perhaps TRBD1 as D (5 bases). The V gene lost 0 bases and the J gene lost 0 bases, with 23 bases spanning the gap. The CDR3 is 20 residues long. Germline values: CDR1 LGHDT, CDR2 YNNKEL (reference sequence).

This chain uses TRBV27 with TRBJ1-4, with 7 bases fitting TRBD1. The CDR3 covers 19 residues. Losses at the gene ends were 5 bases for V and 0 bases for J; bases not matched to a gene: 15. Per germline, CDR1 MNHEY and CDR2 SMNVEV (reference sequence). Here the CDR3 DNA reads TGTGCCAGCAGTCCTTACCGGGACAGTGATTTACCAACTAATGAAAAACTGTTTTTT. This sequence encodes CASSPYRDSDLPTNEKLFF.

The rearrangement links TRBV25-1 to TRBJ1-3; the D is unclear. Trimming removed 7 bases from V and 6 bases from J, with 7 bases in between. Germline V gene sequence: CDR1 MGHDK, CDR2 SYGVNS. The CDR3 covers 11 residues. CDR3 sequence: CASTVANTIYF. In DNA form, the CDR3 reads TGTGCCAGCACCGTGGCAAACACCATATATTTT.

J is TRBJ1-1 and V is TRBV27, with D uncertain. V was pared by 5 bases and J by 0 bases, with 7 bases between. The CDR3 covers 13 residues. Germline V gene data show CDR1 as MNHEY and CDR2 as SMNVEV (reference sequence). The CDR3 bases are TGTGCCAGCAGTCAAGCTTTGAACACTGAAGCTTTCTTT. It yields the protein CASSQALNTEAFF.

The chain carries TRBV3-1 (or the pseudogene TRBV3-2) and TRBJ1-1; tentatively, D is TRBD1 (5 bases). V lost 7 bases and J 4 bases, leaving 25 bases between the germline ends. Germline V gene lookup returns CDR1 LGHDT and CDR2 YNNKEL (reference sequence). CDR3 length: 17 residues. The CDR3 DNA is TGTGCCAGCACCCCGTCTCGTTGGGGGGGATGGGGCACTGAAGCTTTCTTT. Translating it yields CASTPSRWGGWGTEAFF.

The chain carries TRBV5-4 and TRBJ2-1, with TRBD2 identical over 9 bases. V dropped 6 bases and J dropped 9; count of bases not matched to a gene: 10. Germline CDR1 SGHNT, CDR2 YYREEE (reference sequence). This CDR3 has 14 amino acids. In DNA form, the CDR3 reads TGTGCCAGCACCCTACAGCGGGGGGATCGTGAGCAGTTCTTC. Its protein product is CASTLQRGDREQFF. The full variable domain, in which reference TRBV5-4 and TRBJ2-1 provide the parts outside the CDR3, is ETGVTQSPTHLIKTRGQQVTLRCSSQSGHNTVSWYQQALGQGPQFIFQYYREEENGRGNFPPRFSGLQFPNYSSELNVNALELDDSALYLCASTLQRGDREQFFGPGTRLTVL.

V and J are TRBV19 and TRBJ1-2, with 9 bases aligning to TRBD1. Losses at the gene ends were 5 bases for V and 1 base for J; bases not matched to a gene: 5. Per the germline V gene, CDR1 is LNHDA and CDR2 is SQIVND (reference sequence). There are 15 residues in the CDR3. The CDR3 sequence: CASSSWTGDNYGYTF. CDR3 DNA: TGTGCCAGTAGTTCCTGGACAGGGGATAACTATGGCTACACCTTC.

This clone has a single count. The genes are TRBV14 and TRBJ2-1, with D uncertain. V lost 2 bases to trimming and J lost 6 bases, with 11 bases between them. In germline, CDR1 is SGHDN, CDR2 FVKESK. The CDR3 runs 14 residues. The CDR3 coding sequence is TGTGCCAGCAGCCAACGTTCGTGGGGCAATGAGCAGTTCTTC. Translation: CASSQRSWGNEQFF.